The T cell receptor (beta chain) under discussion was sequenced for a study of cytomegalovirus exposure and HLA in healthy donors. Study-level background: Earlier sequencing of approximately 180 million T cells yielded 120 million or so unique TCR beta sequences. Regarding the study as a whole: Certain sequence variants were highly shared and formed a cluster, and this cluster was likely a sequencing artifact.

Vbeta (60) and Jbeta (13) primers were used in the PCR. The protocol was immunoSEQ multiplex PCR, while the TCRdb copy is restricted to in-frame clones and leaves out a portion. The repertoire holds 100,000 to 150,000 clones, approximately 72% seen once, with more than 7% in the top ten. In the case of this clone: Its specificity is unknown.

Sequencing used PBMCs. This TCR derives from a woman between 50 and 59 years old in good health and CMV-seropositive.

The CDR3 reads CASSPNPSTQQFF. CDR3 DNA: TGCGCCAGCAGCCCTAATCCTAGTACGCAGCAGTTCTTC. V is TRBV4-1 and J is TRBJ2-1; D remains unclear. The CDR3 has 13 residues. V shed 4 bases and J shed 11 bases, with 15 bases lying between them. Germline V gene lookup returns CDR1 MGHRA and CDR2 YSYEKL.